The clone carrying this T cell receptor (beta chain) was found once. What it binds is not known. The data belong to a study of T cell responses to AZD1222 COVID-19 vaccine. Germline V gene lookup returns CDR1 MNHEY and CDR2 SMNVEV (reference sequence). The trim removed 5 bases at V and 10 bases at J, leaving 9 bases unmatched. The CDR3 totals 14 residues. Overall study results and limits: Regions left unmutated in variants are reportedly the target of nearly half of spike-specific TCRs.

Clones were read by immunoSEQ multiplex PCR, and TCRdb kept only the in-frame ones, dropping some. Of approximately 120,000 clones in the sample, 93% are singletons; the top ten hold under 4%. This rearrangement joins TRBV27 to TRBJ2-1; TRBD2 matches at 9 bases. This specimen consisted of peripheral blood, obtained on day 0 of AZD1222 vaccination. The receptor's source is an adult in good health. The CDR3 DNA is TGTGCCAGCAGTGGGCGGGGACTAGCACCCGAGCAGTTCTTC. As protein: CASSGRGLAPEQFF.